This record concerns one TCR beta chain sequence. What it binds is unknown. Germline CDR1 and CDR2: GTSNPN and SVGIG (reference sequence). The CDR3 loop spans 13 amino acids. V lost 3 bases, J lost 8 bases, and 6 bases stayed unmatched. This sample stems from a study of OX40 agonist ivuxolimab in advanced cancers. Across the study: Past anti-PD-1, anti-PD-L1 or anti-CTLA-4 therapy was accepted, and roughly 37% had received some. Among those treated, three patients had partial responses, one with hepatocellular carcinoma and two with cutaneous melanoma. Whole-study results and caveats: It was also the case that some nonresponders had low normalized T-cell clonal expansion. Among T cells, CD8+ cells averaged more expanded clones than CD4+ cells.

This table comes from immunoSEQ multiplex PCR, and its TCRdb copy is limited to in-frame clones, with some not included. The table has 65,000 to 90,000 clones, almost 85% seen once. The clonotype was recovered from an adult with an advanced solid tumor such as melanoma, head and neck, liver or kidney cancer. Sequencing used CD4+ or CD8+ T cells sorted from blood, obtained in a trial of the OX40 agonist ivuxolimab. The chain combines TRBV30 with TRBJ2-4, with 8 bases fitting TRBD1. The CDR3 DNA follows: TGTGCCTGGAGAGGAGACAGGGGTGACATTCAGTACTTC. This translates into CAWRGDRGDIQYF.